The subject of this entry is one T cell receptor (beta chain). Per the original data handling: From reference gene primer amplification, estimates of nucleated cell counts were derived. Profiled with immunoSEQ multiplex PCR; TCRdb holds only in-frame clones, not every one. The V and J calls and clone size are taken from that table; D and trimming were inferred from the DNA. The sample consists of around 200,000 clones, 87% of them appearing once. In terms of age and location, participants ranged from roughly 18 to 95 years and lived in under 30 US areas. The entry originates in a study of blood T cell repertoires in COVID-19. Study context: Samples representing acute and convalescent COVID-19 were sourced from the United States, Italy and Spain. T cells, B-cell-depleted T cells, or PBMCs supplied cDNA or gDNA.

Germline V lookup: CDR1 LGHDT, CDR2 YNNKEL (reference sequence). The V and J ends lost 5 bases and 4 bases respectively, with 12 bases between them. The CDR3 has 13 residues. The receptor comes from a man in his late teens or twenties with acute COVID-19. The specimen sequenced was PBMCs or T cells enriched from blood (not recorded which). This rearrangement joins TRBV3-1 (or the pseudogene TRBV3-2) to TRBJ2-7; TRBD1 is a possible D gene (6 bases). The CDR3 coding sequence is TGTGCCAGCAGCAATTCCCAGGGGTACGAGCAGTACTTC. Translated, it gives CASSNSQGYEQYF.